This TCR beta chain is from a study of blood T cell repertoires in COVID-19 (dated by TCRdb to 2019 to 2021). For context, the study as a whole: Collaborator samples came from the United States, Italy and Spain and covered acute and convalescent phases of COVID-19. Samples came from the ongoing ImmuneRACE study (first 160 participants) plus 1,254 subjects from 6 global collaborators. Sample metadata almost always included a de-identified subject ID, COVID-19 status, age in years and sex. Where available, HLA class I and class II types were taken from metadata supplied by the sample provider and were not determined by assay-based typing. A freely available public database, intended as a resource for researchers studying the immune response to SARS-CoV-2, is where the repertoires were released. The prospective study material was composed of cDNA or gDNA derived from T cells, B-cell-depleted T cells, or PBMCs. The dataset comprised deeply sampled blood TCRbeta repertoires from subjects exposed to, actively infected with, or recovered from COVID-19.

The immunoSEQ Assay, a bias-controlled multiplex PCR, was used to amplify TCRbeta CDR3 regions from genomic DNA. The paper's processing steps were these. The number of nucleated cells in each sample was estimated by amplification of reference gene primers within the assay. To quantify the absolute abundance of each unique TCRbeta CDR3 rearrangement, sequence reads were collapsed and filtered. For each sample, productive Simpson clonality was calculated as the square root of Simpson's diversity index over productive rearrangements. The source is immuneACCESS, and TCRdb retained only in-frame sequences with V and J called. Part of the clones is not carried over; for the studies checked, unresolved V genes explain less than half of this, and the remainder is unexplained. V and J calls plus clone size are reproduced from that table; the DNA served to infer D and trimming. The sample includes a few hundred thousand clones, with roughly 90% observed a single time. In total, the top ten clones hold approximately 1.5% of the sample.

The CDR3, cysteine through phenylalanine, is 15 amino acids long. Of the read, only the CDR3 DNA is kept; its 45 bases are in frame from base 1. V lost 3 bases and J lost 5 bases, and the count of bases not matched to a germline gene is 8. CDR1 and CDR2 were assigned from the germline V gene as SGHTA and FQGNSA. In the prospective study, participants were 18 to 89 years old, resided in about two dozen geographic areas of the United States, and were enrolled through a virtual design. Cohort assignment in the prospective study relied on participant-reported clinical history from a screening survey and a study questionnaire. Exposed participants had been in contact, within 2 weeks of entering the study, with a person who had a PCR-confirmed or clinician-diagnosed case of COVID-19. In the prospective study, mobile phlebotomists collected whole blood, serum and a nasopharyngeal or oropharyngeal swab from each participant. Over a roughly 2-month period, participants in the prospective study had the option of providing additional blood draws and questionnaires. Before DNA extraction, prospective study blood samples were shipped either frozen or at room temperature.

The investigation overall reported the following: The amount of clinical and demographic metadata varied by source and participant and was provided uncurated.

This clone was seen only a few times. Its antigen remains unidentified. No per-base quality is available; no much larger clone lies one base away. Sequences were obtained from PBMCs or T cells enriched from blood (not recorded which). This TCR was sampled from a woman between 18 and 29 years old who had been exposed to COVID-19. The V and J genes are TRBV7-2 and TRBJ1-1; TRBD1 lines up with 8 middle nucleotides. The CDR3 reads CASSFTLQGATEAFF. The DNA reads as follows: TGTGCCAGCAGCTTCACGTTGCAGGGGGCTACTGAAGCTTTCTTT.